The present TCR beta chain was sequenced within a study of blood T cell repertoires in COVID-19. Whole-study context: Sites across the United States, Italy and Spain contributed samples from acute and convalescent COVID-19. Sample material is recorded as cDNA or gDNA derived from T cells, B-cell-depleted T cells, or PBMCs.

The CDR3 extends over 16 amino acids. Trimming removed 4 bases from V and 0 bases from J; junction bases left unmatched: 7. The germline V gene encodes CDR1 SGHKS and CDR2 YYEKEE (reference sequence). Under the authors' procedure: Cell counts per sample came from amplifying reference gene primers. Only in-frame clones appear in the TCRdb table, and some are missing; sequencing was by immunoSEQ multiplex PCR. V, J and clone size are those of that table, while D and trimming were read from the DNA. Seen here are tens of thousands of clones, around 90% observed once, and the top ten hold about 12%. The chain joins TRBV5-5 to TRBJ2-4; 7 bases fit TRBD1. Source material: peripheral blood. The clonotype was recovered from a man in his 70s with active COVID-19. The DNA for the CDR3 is TGTGCCAGCAGCGTCGGGACAGCTCTAGCCAAAAACATTCAGTACTTC. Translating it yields CASSVGTALAKNIQYF.